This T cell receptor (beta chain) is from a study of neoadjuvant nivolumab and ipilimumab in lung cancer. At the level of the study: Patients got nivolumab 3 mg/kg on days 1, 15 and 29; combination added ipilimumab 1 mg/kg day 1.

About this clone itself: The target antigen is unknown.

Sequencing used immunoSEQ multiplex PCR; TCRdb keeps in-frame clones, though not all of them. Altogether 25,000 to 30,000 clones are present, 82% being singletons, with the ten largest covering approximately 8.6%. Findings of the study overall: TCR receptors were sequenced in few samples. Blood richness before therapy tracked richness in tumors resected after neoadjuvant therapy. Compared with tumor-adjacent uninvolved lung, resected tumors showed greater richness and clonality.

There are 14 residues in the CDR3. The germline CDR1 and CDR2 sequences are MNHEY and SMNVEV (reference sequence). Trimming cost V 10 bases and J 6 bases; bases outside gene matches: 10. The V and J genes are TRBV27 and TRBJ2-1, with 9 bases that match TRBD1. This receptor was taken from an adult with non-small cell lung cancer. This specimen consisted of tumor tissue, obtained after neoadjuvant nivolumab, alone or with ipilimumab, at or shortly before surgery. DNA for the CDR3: TGTGCCACTGCGGGGACAGGGTTAACCAATGAGCAGTTCTTC. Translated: CATAGTGLTNEQFF.